This TCR beta chain was sequenced during a study of blood T cell repertoires in COVID-19. Profiled with immunoSEQ multiplex PCR; TCRdb holds only in-frame clones, not every one. The top ten hold 3.5% to 4% of the sample, which has about 120,000 clones, approximately 82% seen once. Trimming took 7 bases from V and 5 from J; bases not matched to a gene: 6. CDR1 MNHEY and CDR2 SVGAGI come from the germline V gene. CDR3 length equals 13 residues. Specimen: peripheral blood. The sequence was obtained from a woman aged 45-59 years with acute or convalescent COVID-19. V is TRBV6-5 and J is TRBJ1-2; 8 bases are shared with TRBD1. CDR3 in amino acids: CASNPGQAYGYTF. The CDR3 nucleotides are TGTGCCAGCAATCCGGGACAGGCTTATGGCTACACCTTC.